Described below is a single T cell receptor (beta chain) sequence and its context. The V segment lost 3 bases and the J segment 8 bases; nucleotides outside the gene matches: 12. The germline gives CDR1 SGHAT, CDR2 FQNNGV. The CDR3 has 15 residues. In the authors' workflow: From reference gene primer amplification, estimates of nucleated cell counts were derived. Using immunoSEQ multiplex PCR, the repertoire was profiled, and TCRdb retains in-frame clones only, with some absent. D and trimming come from the DNA, and the V and J calls and clone size come from that table. The repertoire holds around 290,000 clones, with roughly 90% as singletons. The record originates from a study of blood T cell repertoires in COVID-19. Whole-study context: The study drew acute and convalescent COVID-19 samples from the United States, Italy and Spain. From T cells, B-cell-depleted T cells, or PBMCs came the material, which was cDNA or gDNA.

Sequencing was performed on peripheral blood. V and J are TRBV11-2 and TRBJ1-2; 7 nucleotides align to TRBD1. The sequence came from a woman between 65 and 79 years old with COVID-19, enrolled during active disease. CDR3 DNA sequence: TGTGCCAGCAGCTTTAAGACAGGGCCCACAAGCGGCTACACCTTC. This codes for CASSFKTGPTSGYTF.